This T cell receptor (beta chain) was found in a study of blood T cell repertoires in COVID-19. Assignment of participants to cohorts was predicated upon participant-reported clinical history. Profiled with immunoSEQ multiplex PCR; TCRdb holds only in-frame clones, not every one. The sample lists 160,000 or so clones, 81% occurring once. Germline V gives CDR1 LNHDA, CDR2 SQIVND (reference sequence). Trimming pared 3 bases from V and 6 bases from J, leaving 3 bases between. This CDR3 is 10 amino acids long. Sequenced input: PBMCs or T cells enriched from blood (not recorded which). The chain employs TRBV19 and TRBJ2-7; D is unresolved. The clonotype was recovered from a woman between 40 and 55 years old with acute COVID-19. The CDR3: CASSISEQYV. For the CDR3, the DNA is TGTGCCAGTAGTATCTCCGAGCAGTACGTC.